The 14 T cell receptor beta chains listed next were all sequenced from one sample in a study of blood T cell repertoires in COVID-19. Here immunoSEQ multiplex PCR was the method, and the copy in TCRdb shows in-frame clones only, minus some. The table records roughly 230,000 clones, roughly 87% of them present only once. Sequencing used peripheral blood. All receptors derive from a woman in her forties who had recovered from COVID-19.

The rearrangement links TRBV4-1 to TRBJ2-5; 7 nucleotides agree with TRBD1. This CDR3 is 13 amino acids long. Germline V gives CDR1 MGHRA, CDR2 YSYEKL. V trimming: 5 bases; J trimming: 4 bases; junction bases outside the gene matches: 4. In DNA, the CDR3 is TGCGCCAGCAGCAAGAGGGGGCCAGAGACCCAGTACTTC. Its protein is CASSKRGPETQYF.

The chain has TRBV28 and TRBJ2-1, with TRBD2 identical over 11 bases. Trimming cost V 3 bases and J 1 base; bases outside gene matches: 8. Germline V gene lookup returns CDR1 MDHEN and CDR2 SYDVKM. CDR3 size: 18 residues. CDR3 sequence reads: CASSFAVAGGLSYNEQFF. CDR3 DNA sequence: TGTGCCAGCAGTTTTGCGGTAGCGGGGGGGCTTTCCTACAATGAGCAGTTCTTC.

CDR3 coding DNA: TGTGCCACTGGACCCGGGACACCACCAGAGACCCAGTACTTC. Its protein product is CATGPGTPPETQYF. The genes are TRBV24-1 and TRBJ2-5, with a possible D match to TRBD1 (6 bases). There are 14 residues in the CDR3. CDR1 is KGHDR and CDR2 is SFDVKD in the germline V gene. V was pared by 10 bases and J by 4 bases, with 18 bases between.

CDR3 nucleotide sequence: TGTGCCAGCAGCGGGGGACAGGGAGGAACTGAAGCTTTCTTT. Translation: CASSGGQGGTEAFF. The chain uses TRBV27 and TRBJ1-1; 9 nucleotides align to TRBD1. The trim removed 6 bases at V and 5 bases at J, leaving 7 bases unmatched. The CDR3 has 14 amino acids. CDR1 and CDR2 from the germline V gene are MNHEY and SMNVEV (reference sequence).

This clone came up a few times. The J gene is TRBJ1-3, the V gene TRBV2, with D tentatively TRBD1 (5 bases). V gave up 8 bases and J gave up 4 bases, with 12 bases separating them. CDR3 size: 13 residues. Germline V gene lookup returns CDR1 SNHLY and CDR2 FYNNEI. This CDR3 reads CASAGESGNTIYF. Here the CDR3 DNA reads TGTGCCAGCGCGGGGGAATCGGGAAACACCATATATTTT.

The J gene is TRBJ1-3, the V gene TRBV5-1; D call uncertain. The CDR3 is 15 amino acids. With 4 bases removed from V and 1 base from J, the gap between germline ends came to 12 bases. CDR1 and CDR2 (germline): SGHRS, YFSETQ. The CDR3 coding sequence is TGCGCCAGCAGCGGAGGCGACATGTCTGGAAACACCATATATTTT. It codes for CASSGGDMSGNTIYF.

This chain uses TRBV27 with TRBJ2-5, with D possibly matching TRBD1 (5 bases). Per the germline V gene, CDR1 is MNHEY and CDR2 is SMNVEV (reference sequence). Trimming took 6 bases from V and 3 from J, leaving 17 bases between them. The CDR3 totals 15 residues. In DNA form, the CDR3 reads TGTGCCAGCAGCCCAGGACACCGATGGGAAGAGACCCAGTACTTC. Translation gives CASSPGHRWEETQYF.

This rearrangement joins TRBV2 to TRBJ2-7; 12 nucleotides align to TRBD2. CDR1 and CDR2 from the germline V gene are SNHLY and FYNNEI. The CDR3 is made up of 12 amino acids. The CDR3, as DNA: TGTGCCAGCTCGGGACTAGCGGGCCTTATTAACGTC. Translation gives CASSGLAGLINV.

The J gene is TRBJ1-6, the V gene TRBV5-1, with TRBD1 identical over 8 bases. This CDR3 comprises 14 residues. Looked up from germline, CDR1 is SGHRS and CDR2 is YFSETQ. V shed 3 bases and J 9 bases; nucleotides not matched to a gene: 5. The CDR3 coding sequence is TGCGCCAGCAGCTCTGGACAGGGAAGTTCACCCCTCCACTTT. Its protein is CASSSGQGSSPLHF.

For the CDR3, the DNA is TGTGCCAGCAGACCAGGATGGAACACTGAAGCTTTCTTT. This translates into CASRPGWNTEAFF. The chain employs TRBV6-5 and TRBJ1-1; no definite D call. V dropped 6 bases and J dropped 1 base, with 9 bases sitting between them. The germline CDR1 and CDR2 sequences are MNHEY and SVGAGI. The CDR3 length is 13 residues.

The chain has TRBV18 and TRBJ2-3; 8 bases align to TRBD2. This CDR3 has 15 amino acids. J gave up 3 bases and V 1 base, and 3 bases lay outside the gene matches. Germline V gene sequence: CDR1 KGHSH, CDR2 LQKENI. CDR3 sequence: CASSPRLATTDTQYF. CDR3 coding DNA: TGTGCCAGCTCACCACGACTAGCGACGACAGATACGCAGTATTTT.

The sample holds one count of this clone. The chain has TRBV2 and TRBJ1-1; D not resolved. Germline V gene data show CDR1 as SNHLY and CDR2 as FYNNEI. This CDR3 region has 12 residues. V gave up 6 bases and J gave up 8 bases, with 13 bases separating them. CDR3 residues: CASRYTGEEAFF. The CDR3 DNA sequence: TGTGCCAGCAGGTATACCGGGGAGGAAGCTTTCTTT. Together with reference TRBV2 and TRBJ1-1, the CDR3 gives the full variable domain: EPEVTQTPSHQVTQMGQEVILRCVPISNHLYFYWYRQILGQKVEFLVSFYNNEISEKSEIFDDQFSVERPDGSNFTLKIRSTKLEDSAMYFCASRYTGEEAFFGQGTRLTVV.

V gene TRBV11-3 combines with J gene TRBJ2-1; TRBD2 is a possible D gene (6 bases). This CDR3 is 15 amino acids long. Looked up from germline, CDR1 is SGHNT and CDR2 is YENEEA. V was clipped by 0 bases and J by 4 bases, with 10 bases between them. In DNA form, the CDR3 reads TGTGCCAGCAGCTTAGACACTAGCTATTACAATGAGCAGTTCTTC. Its protein product is CASSLDTSYYNEQFF.

The chain carries TRBV7-3 and TRBJ2-2, with D possibly matching TRBD2 (6 bases). The CDR3 covers 16 residues. Germline lookup yields CDR1 SGHTA and CDR2 FQGTGA. Trimming cost V 0 bases and J 0 bases, with 8 bases left between them. In DNA form, the CDR3 reads TGTGCCAGCAGCTTAACATCGGGGGCGAACACCGGGGAGCTGTTTTTT. It translates to CASSLTSGANTGELFF.